This TCR beta chain emerged from a study of pediatric ulcerative colitis. The rectum was sampled with one to two pinch biopsies at colonoscopy. General observations from the study: This repertoire reflects total lymphocytes rather than subpopulations like regulatory T cells.

The CDR3 is 17 residues long. Germline CDR1 reads SGHDN; CDR2 reads FVKESK. The germline V and J ends were trimmed by 1 base and 5 bases, with 20 bases remaining between them. Up to 500,000 reads were sequenced per sample. Some clones are missing from TCRdb's copy, which holds only in-frame ones; the method was immunoSEQ multiplex PCR. This table has roughly 16,000 clones, just under 75% appearing once. This clone has more than one count but fewer than ten. Its antigen remains unknown. The rearrangement joins TRBV14 to TRBJ1-2, with D possibly being TRBD1 (5 bases). Sequenced: gut tissue. The receptor was isolated from a girl between 5 and 17 years old with moderate ulcerative colitis. CDR3 bases: TGTGCCAGCAGCCAAGCGCTTGGATCGGGGGGTCTTTATGGCTACACCTTC. Protein sequence: CASSQALGSGGLYGYTF.